A selection of T cell receptor beta chains follows, all from one sample in a study of identical twins. TCRdb reprocessed the 5' RACE reads via MiXCR and lists one record per CDR3 protein. This sample carries hundreds of thousands of distinct CDR3 sequences, less than 25% of them seen once, and the ten largest clones take over 2.5%. The same data also contributed to another study, on T cells expressing NK-cell markers.

Source material: CD4+ T cells sorted from blood. These receptors all come from a woman younger than 30 in good health. CDR3s include the opening cysteine and the closing phenylalanine or tryptophan. D genes are given only for firm matches. Clone size appears in some rows only: once, few, many, or a class for an expanded clone.

d_call: -
j_call: TRBJ2-5
v_call: TRBV11-1
clone_size: -
cdr3_nt: TGTGCCAGCAGCTTCGGTTATAACGGGAGAGAGACCCAGTACTTC
cdr3_aa: CASSFGYNGRETQYF

d_call: TRBD1
j_call: TRBJ1-5
v_call: TRBV12-3/TRBV12-4
clone_size: few
cdr3_nt: TGTGCCAGCAGTCCTACAGGGGCTGGTAATCAGCCCCAGCATTTT
cdr3_aa: CASSPTGAGNQPQHF

d_call: -
j_call: TRBJ1-5
v_call: TRBV24-1
clone_size: -
cdr3_nt: TGTGCCACCAGTGAACCATACTCCAATCAGCCCCAGCATTTT
cdr3_aa: CATSEPYSNQPQHF

d_call: -
j_call: TRBJ1-6
v_call: TRBV27
clone_size: few
cdr3_nt: TGTGCCAGCAGTTCCCCGTATTCACCCCTCCACTTT
cdr3_aa: CASSSPYSPLHF

d_call: TRBD2
j_call: TRBJ2-7
v_call: TRBV12-3/TRBV12-4
clone_size: few
cdr3_nt: TGTGCCAGCTTGGGACTAGCGGGCCCGTACTTC
cdr3_aa: CASLGLAGPYF

d_call: TRBD2
j_call: TRBJ2-2
v_call: TRBV9
clone_size: many
cdr3_nt: TGTGCCAGCAGCCCGACTAGCGGGACGACCGGGGAGCTGTTTTTT
cdr3_aa: CASSPTSGTTGELFF

d_call: -
j_call: TRBJ1-1
v_call: TRBV7-2
clone_size: few
cdr3_nt: TGTGCCAGCAGCTCCCCTGGACAGTCGAACACTGAAGCTTTCTTT
cdr3_aa: CASSSPGQSNTEAFF

d_call: TRBD1
j_call: TRBJ1-4
v_call: TRBV12-3/TRBV12-4
clone_size: few
cdr3_nt: TGTGCCAGCAGTTTAGCCGGGACAGGGAATGAAAAACTGTTTTTT
cdr3_aa: CASSLAGTGNEKLFF

d_call: -
j_call: TRBJ2-2
v_call: TRBV5-1
clone_size: -
cdr3_nt: TGCGCCAGCAGCAACCGACCTCTTGGAGGCACCGGGGAGCTGTTTTTT
cdr3_aa: CASSNRPLGGTGELFF

d_call: TRBD2
j_call: TRBJ2-3
v_call: TRBV12-3/TRBV12-4
clone_size: -
cdr3_nt: TGTGCCAGCGCACTTAGGACTAGCCGCGATACGCAGTATTTT
cdr3_aa: CASALRTSRDTQYF

d_call: TRBD2
j_call: TRBJ2-7
v_call: TRBV18
clone_size: -
cdr3_nt: TGTGCCAGCTCACCGGGACTAGCGGGTTCTACTACGACCTACGAGCAGTACTTC
cdr3_aa: CASSPGLAGSTTTYEQYF

d_call: TRBD1
j_call: TRBJ2-2
v_call: TRBV5-1
clone_size: -
cdr3_nt: TGCGCCAGCAATCCGGGACAGGGGACCGGGGAGCTGTTTTTT
cdr3_aa: CASNPGQGTGELFF

d_call: -
j_call: TRBJ2-5
v_call: TRBV10-2
clone_size: many
cdr3_nt: TGCGCCAGCAGTTGGGACTCCGTTGGGGGGACCCAGTACTTC
cdr3_aa: CASSWDSVGGTQYF

d_call: -
j_call: TRBJ2-3
v_call: TRBV12-3/TRBV12-4
clone_size: -
cdr3_nt: TGTGCCAGCAAGATTAACTCTCGGGCAGATACGCAGTATTTT
cdr3_aa: CASKINSRADTQYF

d_call: -
j_call: TRBJ2-1
v_call: TRBV6-5
clone_size: few
cdr3_nt: TGTGCCAGCAGTTTTGCTGGTCCGGGTCACCCACCAAATGAGCAGTTCTTC
cdr3_aa: CASSFAGPGHPPNEQFF

d_call: -
j_call: TRBJ1-1
v_call: TRBV2
clone_size: -
cdr3_nt: TGTGCCAGCACTTCCGGGTTGAACACTGAAGCTTTCTTT
cdr3_aa: CASTSGLNTEAFF

d_call: TRBD2
j_call: TRBJ2-7
v_call: TRBV3-1
clone_size: -
cdr3_nt: TGTGCCAGCAGCCAAGAGGGACTAGGGATCTACGAGCAGTACTTC
cdr3_aa: CASSQEGLGIYEQYF

d_call: -
j_call: TRBJ2-7
v_call: TRBV27
clone_size: -
cdr3_nt: TGTGCCAGCAGTCGAGGGGTAGTCTACGAGCAGTACTTC
cdr3_aa: CASSRGVVYEQYF

d_call: TRBD2
j_call: TRBJ2-7
v_call: TRBV6-1
clone_size: many
cdr3_nt: TGTGCCAGCAGTGAAGGGCTAGCGGATTACTACGAGCAGTACTTC
cdr3_aa: CASSEGLADYYEQYF

d_call: TRBD1
j_call: TRBJ2-1
v_call: TRBV9
clone_size: -
cdr3_nt: TGTGCCAGCAGCGCCGGACAGGGTAATGAGCAGTTCTTC
cdr3_aa: CASSAGQGNEQFF

d_call: -
j_call: TRBJ1-1
v_call: TRBV5-5
clone_size: -
cdr3_nt: TGTGCCAGCAGCTTGCGTTTTCAGGGTGAAGCTTTCTTT
cdr3_aa: CASSLRFQGEAFF

d_call: -
j_call: TRBJ1-1
v_call: TRBV3-1
clone_size: -
cdr3_nt: TGTGCCAGCAGCCAATATGGGGGGAACACTGAAGCTTTCTTT
cdr3_aa: CASSQYGGNTEAFF

d_call: -
j_call: TRBJ2-1
v_call: TRBV2
clone_size: -
cdr3_nt: TGTGCCAGCAGTGACAGGGGGGACAATGAGCAGTTCTTC
cdr3_aa: CASSDRGDNEQFF

d_call: -
j_call: TRBJ2-7
v_call: TRBV6-5
clone_size: few
cdr3_nt: TGTGCCAGCAGTTACTCGATCGGGGCCGGGAGATACGAGCAGTACTTC
cdr3_aa: CASSYSIGAGRYEQYF

d_call: -
j_call: TRBJ2-1
v_call: TRBV7-9
clone_size: many
cdr3_nt: TGTGCCAGCAGCACCAGCGGGCCGAGCTCCTACAATGAGCAGTTCTTC
cdr3_aa: CASSTSGPSSYNEQFF

d_call: -
j_call: TRBJ2-1
v_call: TRBV19
clone_size: -
cdr3_nt: TGTGCCAGTAAGATCGGACTTGAATACCCCCAGCAGTTCTTC
cdr3_aa: CASKIGLEYPQQFF

d_call: TRBD2
j_call: TRBJ2-3
v_call: TRBV20-1
clone_size: few
cdr3_nt: TGCAGTGCCCTGCGGGACTACCACGATACGCAGTATTTT
cdr3_aa: CSALRDYHDTQYF

d_call: -
j_call: TRBJ2-7
v_call: TRBV12-5
clone_size: few
cdr3_nt: TGTGCTAGTGGTTTGGTATGGGAGCAGTACTTC
cdr3_aa: CASGLVWEQYF

d_call: -
j_call: TRBJ2-7
v_call: TRBV27
clone_size: once
cdr3_nt: TGTGCCAGCAGTTTCGGGGGCCTCGGGACTAACCGCTGGTACTTC
cdr3_aa: CASSFGGLGTNRWYF

d_call: TRBD1
j_call: TRBJ2-5
v_call: TRBV29-1
clone_size: -
cdr3_nt: TGCAGCGTTTCGGGACAGGGGGGTCCTCAGTACTTC
cdr3_aa: CSVSGQGGPQYF